Following are 4 T cell receptor beta chains from one sample sequenced in a study of T-cell reconstitution after alpha-beta-depleted transplantation in children. Unique molecular identifiers tagged the TCRbeta library. TCRdb called the PCR reads again in MiXCR, with one record for every CDR3 protein. The sample holds about 580,000 distinct CDR3 sequences, under 30% seen once. Material: PBMCs, mostly from graft donor cells, obtained 360 days after TCRalphabeta/CD19-depleted stem cell transplant. All receptors derive from a boy under three years old who had a stem cell transplant for acute myeloid leukemia, so the T cells may come from the graft donor.

CDR3 DNA: TGCGCCAGCACCAAGCGGCAGGCCGGTTGGGCCGGGGAGCTGTTTTTT. This codes for CASTKRQAGWAGELFF. The gene calls are TRBV5-1 and TRBJ2-2; D possibly corresponds to TRBD2 (5 bases). The V end was cut by 6 bases, the J end by 6 bases, with 21 bases between. The germline gives CDR1 SGHRS, CDR2 YFSETQ. The CDR3 consists of 16 residues.

This clonotype was counted at least ten times. The chain carries TRBV12-3 or TRBV12-4 and TRBJ1-5, with 11 bases aligning to TRBD1. CDR3 size: 17 residues. V dropped 6 bases and J dropped 2; count of bases not matched to a gene: 9. The DNA of the CDR3 is TGTGCCAGCAGGGTGGACAGGGGGCGGGGGGGCAATCAGCCCCAGCATTTT. This sequence encodes CASRVDRGRGGNQPQHF.

There are a few counts of this clonotype. V usage is TRBV6-1 and J usage is TRBJ2-5, with TRBD1 identical over 7 bases. Germline-derived CDR1 and CDR2 are MNHNS and SASEGT. The trim removed 2 bases at V and 5 bases at J, leaving 8 bases unmatched. CDR3 length equals 15 residues. CDR3 in amino acids: CASSESGTAYETQYF. The DNA of the CDR3 is TGTGCCAGCAGTGAATCCGGGACAGCGTACGAGACCCAGTACTTC.

The table lists this clonotype with a few counts. This rearrangement joins TRBV15 to TRBJ1-2; D not resolved. The germline CDR1 and CDR2 sequences are LNHNV and YYDKDF (reference sequence). The CDR3 runs 15 residues. V lost 2 bases, J lost 2 bases, and 12 bases lay in between. CDR3 loop: CATSRKGTLNYGYTF. The CDR3 nucleotides read TGTGCCACCAGCAGAAAGGGAACATTAAACTATGGCTACACCTTC. The full variable domain, in which reference TRBV15 and TRBJ1-2 provide the parts outside the CDR3, is DAMVIQNPRYQVTQFGKPVTLSCSQTLNHNVMYWYQQKSSQAPKLLFHYYDKDFNNEADTPDNFQSRRPNTSFCFLDIRSPGLGDTAMYLCATSRKGTLNYGYTFGSGTRLTVV.